This paragraph reports one TCR beta chain. Profiled with immunoSEQ multiplex PCR; TCRdb holds only in-frame clones, not every one. Among some 140,000 clones listed, around three quarters were seen once. This sample was taken from a study of blood T cell repertoires in COVID-19. Germline values: CDR1 MNHEY, CDR2 SVGAGI. The CDR3 contains 13 residues. The V gene end was trimmed by 5 bases and the J gene end by 7 bases; junction bases not matched to a gene: 3. The receptor comes from a man aged 55 to 70 with acute or convalescent COVID-19. This sequence joins TRBV6-5 and TRBJ1-5, with 9 nucleotides matching TRBD1. Sequenced input: peripheral blood. The CDR3 spells CASSPTGGQPQHF. CDR3 coding DNA: TGTGCCAGCAGTCCAACAGGGGGCCAGCCCCAGCATTTT.